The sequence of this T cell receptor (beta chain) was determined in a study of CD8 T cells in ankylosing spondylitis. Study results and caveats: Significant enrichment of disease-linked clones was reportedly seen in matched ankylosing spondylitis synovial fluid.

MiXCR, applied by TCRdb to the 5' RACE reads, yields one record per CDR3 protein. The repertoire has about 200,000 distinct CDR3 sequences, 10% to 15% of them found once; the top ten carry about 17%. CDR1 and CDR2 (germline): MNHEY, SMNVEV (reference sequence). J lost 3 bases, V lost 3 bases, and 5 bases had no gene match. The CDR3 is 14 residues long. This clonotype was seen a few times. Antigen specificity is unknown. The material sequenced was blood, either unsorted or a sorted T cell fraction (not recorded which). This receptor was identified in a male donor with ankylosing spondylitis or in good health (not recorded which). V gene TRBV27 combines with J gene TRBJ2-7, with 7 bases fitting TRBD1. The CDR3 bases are TGTGCCAGCAGTTTTTCGACAGGGAACTACGAGCAGTACTTC. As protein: CASSFSTGNYEQYF.